Sequencing of this TCR beta chain was carried out in a study of cytomegalovirus exposure and HLA in healthy donors. Notes on this clone: Its target is unknown.

The data were produced by immunoSEQ multiplex PCR, yet TCRdb's version contains in-frame clones alone and is incomplete. The sample has fewer than 200,000 clones; 85% are singletons. Study results and caveats: The study found most TCR sequences rare, yet found some public TCRs in many donors.

V gave up 8 bases and J gave up 0 bases, with 17 bases separating them. This CDR3 contains 17 residues. Looked up from germline, CDR1 is MNHEY and CDR2 is SMNVEV (reference sequence). The origin of this receptor is a man between 18 and 29 years old in good health and CMV-seropositive. The V and J genes are TRBV27 and TRBJ2-6; no reliable D call. Sequencing was performed on PBMCs. DNA for the CDR3: TGTGCCAGCGGAGACGGGTTTTCCAGCTCTGGGGCCAACGTCCTGACTTTC. This encodes CASGDGFSSSGANVLTF.